These T cell receptor beta chains were read from a single sample in a study of metastatic and nonmetastatic thyroid tumors. TCRdb reprocessed the PCR reads using MiXCR. The data hold approximately 86,000 clones, with around 12% observed a single time. Sequencing was carried out using tumor tissue. Receptors were obtained from a female donor with papillary thyroid cancer or a benign thyroid nodule (not recorded which). Some clones in this sample may be carry-over from other donors' samples. CDR3s include the opening cysteine and the closing phenylalanine or tryptophan. The D gene is left open where the match is weak. Size values are once, few and many counts, or a class for expanded clones, and some rows have none.

clone_size j_call d_call v_call cdr3_aa cdr3_nt
many TRBJ2-2 . TRBV7-8 CASSPRGAAGTGELFF TGTGCCAGCAGCCCGCGAGGCGCGGCGGGCACCGGGGAGCTGTTTTTT
many TRBJ1-1 TRBD1 TRBV2 CASRTPGTGVFNTEAFF TGTGCCAGCAGGACCCCCGGGACAGGCGTTTTTAACACTGAAGCTTTCTTT
few TRBJ2-3 TRBD2 TRBV7-8 CASSLGLAANTQYF TGTGCCAGCAGCTTAGGGCTAGCGGCCAATACGCAGTATTTT
. TRBJ1-2 . TRBV6-1 CASSEVKADGYTF TGTGCCAGCAGTGAAGTTAAGGCCGATGGCTACACATTC
many TRBJ1-2 . TRBV30 CAWSGTVGGYGYTF TGTGCCTGGAGTGGGACTGTAGGAGGCTATGGCTACACCTTC
many TRBJ1-5 . TRBV6-1 CASSPGNSNQPQHF TGTGCCAGCAGTCCAGGGAATAGCAATCAGCCCCAGCATTTT
few TRBJ2-2 TRBD2 TRBV7-7 CASSLREGPGELFF TGTGCTAGCAGCTTGCGGGAGGGCCCCGGGGAGCTGTTTTTT
many TRBJ2-1 TRBD2 TRBV4-1 CASSQDSSLAVYNEQFF TGCGCCAGCAGCCAAGATAGTAGTCTAGCGGTTTACAATGAGCAGTTCTTC
many TRBJ1-1 . TRBV7-9 CASSYRDQTEAFF TGTGCCAGCAGCTACAGGGATCAGACTGAAGCTTTCTTT
. TRBJ2-7 . TRBV5-4 CASSSARRPIHEQYF TGTGCCAGCAGCTCGGCCAGGCGGCCAATCCACGAGCAGTACTTC
many TRBJ2-2 TRBD1 TRBV5-1 CASSLEGQGGTGELFF TGCGCCAGCAGCTTGGAGGGACAGGGTGGCACCGGGGAGCTGTTTTTT
many TRBJ2-2 . TRBV5-5 CASSPGTANTGELFF TGTGCCAGCAGCCCGGGGACGGCGAACACCGGGGAGCTGTTTTTT
many TRBJ1-3 . TRBV4-1 CASSPPGRARNTIYF TGCGCCAGCAGCCCCCCGGGACGGGCAAGAAACACCATATATTTT